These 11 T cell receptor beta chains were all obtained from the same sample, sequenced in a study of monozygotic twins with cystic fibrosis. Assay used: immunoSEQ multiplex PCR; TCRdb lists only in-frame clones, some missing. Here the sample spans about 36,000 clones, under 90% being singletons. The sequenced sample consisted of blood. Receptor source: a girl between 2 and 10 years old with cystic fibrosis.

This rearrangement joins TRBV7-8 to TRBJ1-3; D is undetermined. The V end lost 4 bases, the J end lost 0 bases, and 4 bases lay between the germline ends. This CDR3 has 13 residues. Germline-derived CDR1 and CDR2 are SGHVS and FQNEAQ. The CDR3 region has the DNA TGTGCCAGCAGCTCGATCTCTGGAAACACCATATATTTT. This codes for CASSSISGNTIYF.

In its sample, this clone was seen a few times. The CDR3 sequence: CASSQGGEQYF. The CDR3 DNA follows: TGTGCCAGCTCACAAGGTGGCGAGCAGTACTTC. This sequence joins TRBV18 and TRBJ2-7; no clear D gene. CDR1 and CDR2 from the germline V gene are KGHSH and LQKENI. Trimming cost V 4 bases and J 6 bases, with 7 bases left between them. The CDR3 sequence is 11 residues long.

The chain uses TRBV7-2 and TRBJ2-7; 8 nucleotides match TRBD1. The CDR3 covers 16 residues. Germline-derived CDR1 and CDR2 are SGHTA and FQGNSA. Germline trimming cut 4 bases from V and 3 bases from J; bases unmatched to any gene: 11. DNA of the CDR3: TGTGCCAGCAGCTCTTCCAGGACAGGGAACATCTACGAGCAGTACTTC. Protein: CASSSSRTGNIYEQYF.

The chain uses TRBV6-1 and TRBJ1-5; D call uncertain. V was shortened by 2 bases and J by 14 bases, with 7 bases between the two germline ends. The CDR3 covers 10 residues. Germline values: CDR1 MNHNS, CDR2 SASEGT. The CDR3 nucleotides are TGTGCCAGCAGTGAAACGGTAGAGCATTTT. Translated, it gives CASSETVEHF.

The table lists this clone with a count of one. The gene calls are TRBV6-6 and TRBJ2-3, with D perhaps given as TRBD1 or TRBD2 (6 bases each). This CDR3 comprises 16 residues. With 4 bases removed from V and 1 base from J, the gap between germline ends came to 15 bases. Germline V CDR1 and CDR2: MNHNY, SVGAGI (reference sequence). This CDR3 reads CASSFGGGFGTDTQYF. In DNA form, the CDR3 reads TGTGCCAGCAGTTTTGGAGGGGGGTTCGGCACAGATACGCAGTATTTT.

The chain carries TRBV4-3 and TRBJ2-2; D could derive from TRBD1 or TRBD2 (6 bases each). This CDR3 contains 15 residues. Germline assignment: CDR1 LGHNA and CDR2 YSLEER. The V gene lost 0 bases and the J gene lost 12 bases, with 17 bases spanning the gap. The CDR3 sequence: CASSQDLGGLSQLFF. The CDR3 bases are TGCGCCAGCAGCCAAGATCTAGGGGGGCTTTCTCAGCTGTTTTTT.

The CDR3 DNA sequence: TGTGCCAGCAGTGAAGCGCGGGACAGGTCCTTTGGAAACACCATATATTTT. Translation gives CASSEARDRSFGNTIYF. The J gene is TRBJ1-3, the V gene TRBV2, with 8 positions matching TRBD1. V lost 0 bases to trimming and J lost 3 bases; unmatched junction nucleotides: 7. Per the germline V gene, CDR1 is SNHLY and CDR2 is FYNNEI. The CDR3 contains 17 residues.

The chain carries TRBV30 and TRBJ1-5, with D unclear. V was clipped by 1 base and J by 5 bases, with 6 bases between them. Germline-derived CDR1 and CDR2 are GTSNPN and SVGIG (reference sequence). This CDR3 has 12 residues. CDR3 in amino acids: CAWSEGYQPQHF. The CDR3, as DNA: TGTGCCTGGAGTGAAGGTTATCAGCCCCAGCATTTT.

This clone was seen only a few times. CDR3 sequence (DNA): TGCGCCAGCAGCTTGGCAGGGGGCAATCAGCCCCAGCATTTT. Translated, it gives CASSLAGGNQPQHF. The V gene is TRBV5-1, the J gene TRBJ1-5, with a tentative D call TRBD1 (6 bases). This CDR3 has 14 residues. Trimming left V 0 bases short and J 2 bases short, with 6 bases between. Germline CDR1 reads SGHRS; CDR2 reads YFSETQ.

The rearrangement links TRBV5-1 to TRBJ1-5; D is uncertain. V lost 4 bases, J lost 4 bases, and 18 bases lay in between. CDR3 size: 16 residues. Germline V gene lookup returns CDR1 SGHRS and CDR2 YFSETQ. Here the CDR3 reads CASSHPDKSRNQPQHF. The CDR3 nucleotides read TGCGCCAGCAGCCACCCCGACAAGTCCAGAAATCAGCCCCAGCATTTT.

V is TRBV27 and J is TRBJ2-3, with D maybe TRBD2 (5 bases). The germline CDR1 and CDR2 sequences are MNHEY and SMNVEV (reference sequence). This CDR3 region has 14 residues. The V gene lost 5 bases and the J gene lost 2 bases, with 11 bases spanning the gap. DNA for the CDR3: TGTGCCAGCAGTCCTCTGGACTTCACAGATACGCAGTATTTT. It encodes CASSPLDFTDTQYF.